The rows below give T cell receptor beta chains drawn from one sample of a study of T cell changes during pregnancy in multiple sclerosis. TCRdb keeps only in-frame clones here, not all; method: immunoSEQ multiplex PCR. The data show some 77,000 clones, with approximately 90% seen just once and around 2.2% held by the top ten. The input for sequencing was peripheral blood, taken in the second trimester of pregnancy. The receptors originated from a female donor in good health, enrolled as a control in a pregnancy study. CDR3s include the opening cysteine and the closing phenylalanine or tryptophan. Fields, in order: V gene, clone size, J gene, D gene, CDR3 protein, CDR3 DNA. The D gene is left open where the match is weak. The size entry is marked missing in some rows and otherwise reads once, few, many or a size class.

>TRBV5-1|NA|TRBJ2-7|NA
CASQTSSGATYEQYF
TGCGCCAGTCAAACCAGTTCAGGGGCGACCTACGAGCAGTACTTC
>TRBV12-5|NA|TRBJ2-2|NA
CASGRRATSDNTGELFF
TGTGCTAGTGGAAGGAGGGCAACTTCCGATAATACCGGGGAGCTGTTTTTT
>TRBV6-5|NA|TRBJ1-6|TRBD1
CASSLQDRFNSPLHF
TGTGCCAGCAGTTTACAGGACAGGTTTAATTCACCCCTCCACTTT
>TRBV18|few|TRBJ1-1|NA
CASSPVGGNTEAFF
TGTGCCAGCTCACCGGTGGGGGGGAACACTGAAGCTTTCTTT
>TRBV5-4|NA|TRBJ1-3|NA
CASSLGGAGNTIYF
TGTGCCAGCAGCTTGGGGGGAGCTGGAAACACCATATATTTT
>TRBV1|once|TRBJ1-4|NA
CTSSQPGENEKLFF
TGCACCAGCAGCCAACCAGGGGAAAATGAAAAACTGTTTTTT
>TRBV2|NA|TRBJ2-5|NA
CASSDLGGGETQYF
TGTGCCAGCAGTGACTTGGGCGGAGGGGAGACCCAGTACTTC
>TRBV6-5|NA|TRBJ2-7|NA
CASSYSDTMIYEQYF
TGTGCCAGCAGTTACTCTGACACAATGATCTACGAGCAGTACTTC
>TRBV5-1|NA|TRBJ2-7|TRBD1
CASSPVEWDSAYEQYF
TGCGCCAGCAGCCCGGTGGAGTGGGACAGCGCCTACGAGCAGTACTTC
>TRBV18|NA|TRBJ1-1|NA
CASSHRQNSMNTEAFF
TGTGCCAGCTCACACAGACAGAACTCCATGAACACTGAAGCTTTCTTT
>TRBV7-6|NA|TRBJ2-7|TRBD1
CASSPGGTGLYEQYF
TGTGCCAGCAGTCCAGGCGGGACAGGGCTATACGAGCAGTACTTC
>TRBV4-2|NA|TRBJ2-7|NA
CASSPSSYEQYF
TGTGCCAGCAGTCCGAGCTCCTACGAGCAGTACTTC
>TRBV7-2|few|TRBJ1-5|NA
CASSLGPGPQHF
TGTGCCAGCAGCTTAGGTCCGGGGCCCCAGCATTTT
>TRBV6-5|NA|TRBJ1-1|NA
CASSYSGGRMSTEAFF
TGTGCCAGCAGTTACTCGGGGGGGCGAATGAGCACTGAAGCTTTCTTT
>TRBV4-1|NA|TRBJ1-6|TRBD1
CASSQGPTGSGSPLHF
TGCGCCAGCAGCCAAGGCCCGACAGGGAGCGGTTCACCCCTCCACTTT
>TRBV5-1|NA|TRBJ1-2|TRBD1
CASSQRTGGTHYGYTF
TGCGCCAGCAGCCAAAGGACAGGGGGCACTCACTATGGCTACACCTTC
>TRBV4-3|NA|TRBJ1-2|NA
CASSQDFGPNYGYTF
TGCGCCAGCAGCCAAGATTTTGGGCCTAACTATGGCTACACCTTC
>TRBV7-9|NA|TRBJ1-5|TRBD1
CASSTGGPGQPQHF
TGTGCCAGCAGCACAGGGGGTCCGGGTCAGCCCCAGCATTTT
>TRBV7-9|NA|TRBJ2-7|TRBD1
CASSSTTGQLSYEQYF
TGTGCCAGCAGCTCCACGACAGGGCAGCTCTCCTACGAGCAGTACTTC
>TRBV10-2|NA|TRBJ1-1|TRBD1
CASRGDRRTEAFF
TGCGCCAGCAGGGGGGACAGGAGGACTGAAGCTTTCTTT
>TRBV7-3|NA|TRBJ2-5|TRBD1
CASSPGARGLQETQYF
TGTGCCAGCAGCCCGGGGGCCAGGGGGCTGCAAGAGACCCAGTACTTC
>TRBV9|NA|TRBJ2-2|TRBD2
CASSDKLVAGGIGELFF
TGTGCCAGCAGCGACAAGCTGGTAGCGGGGGGGATCGGGGAGCTGTTTTTT
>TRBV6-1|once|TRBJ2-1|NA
CASGERLHEQFF
TGTGCCAGCGGAGAACGCCTCCATGAGCAGTTCTTC